This TCR beta chain is drawn from a study of shared clonotypes between healthy human individuals. Study findings and constraints: Relative to clonotypes present in all four donors, those not shared had lower generation probabilities.

A note on this clone: Its antigen remains unknown.

The study ran the assay at deep level. The input for sorted-subset replicate PCRs was around 210 ng DNA, some 30,000 T cell genomes. Assay used: immunoSEQ multiplex PCR; TCRdb lists only in-frame clones, some missing. In the table there are 800,000 or so clones, 96% of which are singletons. J was trimmed by 5 bases and V by 3 bases; bases with no gene match: 6. Germline CDR1 SGHNT, CDR2 YYREEE (reference sequence). The CDR3 extends over 16 amino acids. CD8 cells regarded as naive lacked CD45RO, were positively chosen for CCR7, and omitted terminally differentiated effector memory CD45RA+ cells. The source material was naive CD8+ T cells sorted from blood. The receptor comes from a man aged 25-40 years in good health. The chain combines TRBV5-4 with TRBJ2-3; TRBD2 matches at 13 bases. This CDR3 is CASSSGLAGVKDTQYF. CDR3 nucleotides: TGTGCCAGCAGCTCTGGACTAGCGGGAGTTAAAGATACGCAGTATTTT.